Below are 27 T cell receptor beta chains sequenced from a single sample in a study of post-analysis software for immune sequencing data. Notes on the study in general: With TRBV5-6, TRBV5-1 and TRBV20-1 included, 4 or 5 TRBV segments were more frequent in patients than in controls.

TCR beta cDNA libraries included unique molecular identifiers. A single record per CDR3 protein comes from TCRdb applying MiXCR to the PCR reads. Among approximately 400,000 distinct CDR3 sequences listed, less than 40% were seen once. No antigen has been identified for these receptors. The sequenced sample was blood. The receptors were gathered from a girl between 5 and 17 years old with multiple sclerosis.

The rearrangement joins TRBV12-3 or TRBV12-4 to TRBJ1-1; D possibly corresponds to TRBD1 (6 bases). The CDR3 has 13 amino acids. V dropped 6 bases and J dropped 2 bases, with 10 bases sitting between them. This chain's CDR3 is CASSARGNTEAFF. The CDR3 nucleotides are TGTGCCAGCAGCGCCAGGGGTAACACTGAAGCTTTCTTT.

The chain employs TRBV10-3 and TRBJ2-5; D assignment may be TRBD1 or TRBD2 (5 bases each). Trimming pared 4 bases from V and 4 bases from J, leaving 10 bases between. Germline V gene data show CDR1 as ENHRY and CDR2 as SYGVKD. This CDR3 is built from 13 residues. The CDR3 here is CAISVRGGETQYF. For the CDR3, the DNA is TGTGCCATCAGTGTGAGGGGCGGAGAGACCCAGTACTTC.

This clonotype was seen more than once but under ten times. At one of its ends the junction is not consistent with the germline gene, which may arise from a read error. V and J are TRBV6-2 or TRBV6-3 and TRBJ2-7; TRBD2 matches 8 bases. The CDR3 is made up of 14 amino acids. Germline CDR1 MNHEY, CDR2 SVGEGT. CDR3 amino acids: CASSLAGPSSEQYF. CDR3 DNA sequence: TGTGCCAGCAGTTTAGCGGGGCCATCCTCCGAGCAGTACTTC.

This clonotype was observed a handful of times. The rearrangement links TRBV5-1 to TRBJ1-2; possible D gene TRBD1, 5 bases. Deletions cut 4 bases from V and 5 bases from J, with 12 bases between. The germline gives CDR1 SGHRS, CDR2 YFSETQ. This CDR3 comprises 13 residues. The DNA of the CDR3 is TGCGCCAGCAGCCGCGGGACGGAGTATGGCTACACCTTC. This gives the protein CASSRGTEYGYTF.

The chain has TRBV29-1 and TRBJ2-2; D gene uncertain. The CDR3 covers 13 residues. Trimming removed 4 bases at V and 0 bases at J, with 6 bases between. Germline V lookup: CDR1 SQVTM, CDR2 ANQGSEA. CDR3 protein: CSVVGSNTGELFF. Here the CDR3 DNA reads TGCAGCGTTGTCGGGTCGAACACCGGGGAGCTGTTTTTT.

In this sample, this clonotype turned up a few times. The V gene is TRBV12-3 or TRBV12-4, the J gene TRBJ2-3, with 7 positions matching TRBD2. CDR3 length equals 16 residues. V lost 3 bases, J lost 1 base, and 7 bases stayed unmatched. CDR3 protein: CASSLLAGVGTDTQYF. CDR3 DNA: TGTGCCAGCAGTTTGTTAGCGGGTGTTGGCACAGATACGCAGTATTTT.

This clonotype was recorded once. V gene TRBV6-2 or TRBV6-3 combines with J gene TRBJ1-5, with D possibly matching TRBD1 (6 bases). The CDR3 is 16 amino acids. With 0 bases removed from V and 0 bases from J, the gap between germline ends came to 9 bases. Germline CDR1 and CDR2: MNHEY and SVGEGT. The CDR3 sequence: CASSYSGALSNQPQHF. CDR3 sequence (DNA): TGTGCCAGCAGTTACTCGGGGGCCCTTAGCAATCAGCCCCAGCATTTT.

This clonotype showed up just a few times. DNA of the CDR3: TGTGCCAGCAGCTCCTTCTCTCGGTACACCTTC. Translation gives CASSSFSRYTF. The genes are TRBV7-9 and TRBJ1-2; no reliable D call. CDR1 is SEHNR and CDR2 is FQNEAQ in the germline V gene (reference sequence). The V and J ends lost 4 bases and 11 bases respectively, with 11 bases between them. The CDR3 has 11 residues.

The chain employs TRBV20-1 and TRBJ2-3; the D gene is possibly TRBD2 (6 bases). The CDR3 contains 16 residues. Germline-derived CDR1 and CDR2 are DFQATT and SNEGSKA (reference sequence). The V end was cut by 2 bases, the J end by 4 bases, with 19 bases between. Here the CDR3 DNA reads TGCAGTGCTAGACCCCGGGGGTTCCTCAGGGCAGATACGCAGTATTTT. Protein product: CSARPRGFLRADTQYF.

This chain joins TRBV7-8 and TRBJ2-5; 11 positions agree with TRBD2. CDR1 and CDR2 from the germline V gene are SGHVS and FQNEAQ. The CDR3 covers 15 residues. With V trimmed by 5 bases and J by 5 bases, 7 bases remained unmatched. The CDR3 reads CASSISGGDGETQYF. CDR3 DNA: TGTGCCAGCAGCATTAGCGGGGGGGATGGGGAGACCCAGTACTTC.

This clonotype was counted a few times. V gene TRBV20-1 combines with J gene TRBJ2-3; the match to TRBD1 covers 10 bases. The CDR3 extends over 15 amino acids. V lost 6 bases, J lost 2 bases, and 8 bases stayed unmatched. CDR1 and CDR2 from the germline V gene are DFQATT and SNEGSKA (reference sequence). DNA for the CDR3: TGCAGTGCCAAACCGGGACAGGGGTTCACAGATACGCAGTATTTT. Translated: CSAKPGQGFTDTQYF.

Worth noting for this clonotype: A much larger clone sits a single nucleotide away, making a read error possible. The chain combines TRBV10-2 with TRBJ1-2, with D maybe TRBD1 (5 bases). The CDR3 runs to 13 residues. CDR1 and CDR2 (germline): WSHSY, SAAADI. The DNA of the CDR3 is TGCGCCAGCATATCCTCGGAGGGGTATGGCGACACCTTC. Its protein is CASISSEGYGDTF.

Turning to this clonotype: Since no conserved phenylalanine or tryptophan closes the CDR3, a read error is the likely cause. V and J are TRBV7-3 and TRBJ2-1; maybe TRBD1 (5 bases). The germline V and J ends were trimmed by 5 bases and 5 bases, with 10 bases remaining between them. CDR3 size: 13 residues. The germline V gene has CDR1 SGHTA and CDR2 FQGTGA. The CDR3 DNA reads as TGTGCCAGCAGCCCCCAGGGCAACAATGAGCAGTTCATC. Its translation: CASSPQGNNEQFI.

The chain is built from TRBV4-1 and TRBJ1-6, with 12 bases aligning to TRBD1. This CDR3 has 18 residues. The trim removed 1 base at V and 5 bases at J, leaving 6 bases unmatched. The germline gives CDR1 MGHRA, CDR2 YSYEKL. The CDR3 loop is CASSQGPGTGGNNSPLHF. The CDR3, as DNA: TGCGCCAGCAGCCAAGGTCCCGGGACAGGGGGCAATAATTCACCCCTCCACTTT.

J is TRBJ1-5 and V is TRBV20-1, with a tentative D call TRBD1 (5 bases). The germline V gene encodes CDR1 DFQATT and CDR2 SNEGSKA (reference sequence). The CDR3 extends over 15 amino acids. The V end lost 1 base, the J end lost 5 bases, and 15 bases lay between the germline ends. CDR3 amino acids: CSARASGRADQPQHF. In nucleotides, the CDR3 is TGCAGTGCTAGAGCCTCCGGCAGGGCCGATCAGCCCCAGCATTTT.

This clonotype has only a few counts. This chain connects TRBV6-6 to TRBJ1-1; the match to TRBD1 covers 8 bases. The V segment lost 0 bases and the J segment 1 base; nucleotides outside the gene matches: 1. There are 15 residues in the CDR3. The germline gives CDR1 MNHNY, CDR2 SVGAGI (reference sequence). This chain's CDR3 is CASSYSTGENTEAFF. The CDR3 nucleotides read TGTGCCAGCAGTTACTCGACAGGGGAGAACACTGAAGCTTTCTTT.

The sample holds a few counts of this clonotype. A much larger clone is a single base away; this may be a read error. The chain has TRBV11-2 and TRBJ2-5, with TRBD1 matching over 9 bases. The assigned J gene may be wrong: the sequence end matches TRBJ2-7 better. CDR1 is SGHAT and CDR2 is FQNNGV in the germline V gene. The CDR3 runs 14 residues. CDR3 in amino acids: CASSLQETGGEQYF. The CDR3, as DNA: TGTGCCAGCAGCTTACAGGAGACAGGGGGCGAGCAGTACTTC.

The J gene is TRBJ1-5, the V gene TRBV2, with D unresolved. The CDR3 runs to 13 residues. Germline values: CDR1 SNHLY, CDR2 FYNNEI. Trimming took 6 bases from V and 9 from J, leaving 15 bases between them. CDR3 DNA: TGTGCCAGCAGAGGGCCCTCGGCAGGGCCCCAGCATTTT. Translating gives CASRGPSAGPQHF.

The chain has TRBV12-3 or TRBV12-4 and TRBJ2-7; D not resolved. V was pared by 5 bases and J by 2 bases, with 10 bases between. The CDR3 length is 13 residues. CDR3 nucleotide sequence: TGTGCCAGCAGTCATGGGAACACCTACGAGCAGTACTTC. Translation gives CASSHGNTYEQYF.

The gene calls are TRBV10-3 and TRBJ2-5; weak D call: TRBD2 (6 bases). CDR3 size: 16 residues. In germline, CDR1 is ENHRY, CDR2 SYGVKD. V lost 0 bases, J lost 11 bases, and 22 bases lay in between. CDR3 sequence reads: CAISESAGPRSYEQYF. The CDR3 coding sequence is TGTGCCATCAGTGAGTCGGCGGGACCTCGATCGTATGAGCAGTACTTC.

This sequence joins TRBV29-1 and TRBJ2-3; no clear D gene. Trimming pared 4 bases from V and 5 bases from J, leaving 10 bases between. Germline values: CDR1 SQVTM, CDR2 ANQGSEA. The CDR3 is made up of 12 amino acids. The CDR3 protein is CSVVEFRDTQYF. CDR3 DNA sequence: TGCAGCGTTGTAGAATTCAGAGATACGCAGTATTTT.

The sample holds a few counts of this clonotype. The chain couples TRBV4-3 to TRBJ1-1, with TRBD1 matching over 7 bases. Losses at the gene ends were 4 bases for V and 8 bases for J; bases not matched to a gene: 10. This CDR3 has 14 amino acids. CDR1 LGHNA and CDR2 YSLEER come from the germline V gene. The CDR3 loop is CASSRTTGKSEAFF. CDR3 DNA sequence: TGCGCCAGCAGCCGAACGACAGGGAAATCAGAAGCTTTCTTT.

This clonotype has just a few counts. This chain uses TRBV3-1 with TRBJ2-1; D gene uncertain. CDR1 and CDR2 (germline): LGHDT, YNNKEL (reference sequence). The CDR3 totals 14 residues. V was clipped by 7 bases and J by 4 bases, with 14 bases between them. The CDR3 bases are TGTGCCAGCAACCCTGGGTCCGGTTACAATGAGCAGTTCTTC. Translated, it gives CASNPGSGYNEQFF.

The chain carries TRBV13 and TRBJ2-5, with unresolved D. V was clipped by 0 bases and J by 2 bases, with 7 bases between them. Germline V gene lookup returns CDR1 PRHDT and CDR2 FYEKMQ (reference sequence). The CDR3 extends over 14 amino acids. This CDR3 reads CASSLGPLQETQYF. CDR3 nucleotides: TGTGCCAGCAGCTTAGGACCCCTTCAAGAGACCCAGTACTTC.

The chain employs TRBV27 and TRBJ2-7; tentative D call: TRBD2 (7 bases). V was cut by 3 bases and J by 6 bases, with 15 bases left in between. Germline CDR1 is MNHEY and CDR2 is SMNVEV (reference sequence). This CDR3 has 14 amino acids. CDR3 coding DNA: TGTGCCAGCAGTTTGAGGGTGGGGGGGCGCGAGCAGTACTTC. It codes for CASSLRVGGREQYF.

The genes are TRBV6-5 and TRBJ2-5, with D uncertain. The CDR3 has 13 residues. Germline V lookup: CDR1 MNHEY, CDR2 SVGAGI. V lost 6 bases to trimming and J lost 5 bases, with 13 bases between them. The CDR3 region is CASSGRVGETQYF. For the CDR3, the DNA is TGTGCCAGCAGCGGCCGGGTGGGGGAGACCCAGTACTTC.

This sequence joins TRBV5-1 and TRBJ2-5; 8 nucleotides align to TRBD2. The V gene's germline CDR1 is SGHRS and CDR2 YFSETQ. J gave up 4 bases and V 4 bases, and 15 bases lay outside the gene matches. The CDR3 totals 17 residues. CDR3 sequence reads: CASSDYNSGVLGETQYF. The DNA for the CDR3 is TGCGCCAGCAGCGATTATAATAGCGGGGTGCTGGGAGAGACCCAGTACTTC.